The T cell receptor beta chain described here comes from a study of glioma-infiltrating T cells after dendritic cell vaccination. Study-level findings and limits: Estimated pretreatment TIL content predicted outcome after dendritic cell vaccination.

Time point meaning: after dendritic cell vaccination, including at tumor progression/relapse. About this clone: The antigen remains unidentified.

Clones were read by immunoSEQ multiplex PCR, and TCRdb kept only the in-frame ones, dropping some. The profile shows tens of thousands of clones, around 85% of them singletons. Germline V gene sequence: CDR1 SGHTA, CDR2 FQGNSA. There are 13 residues in the CDR3. The ends lost 5 bases at V and 1 base at J; junction bases unmatched: 2. The specimen comprised blood, sampled after dendritic cell vaccination. This chain uses TRBV7-2 with TRBJ2-7; 7 bases agree with TRBD2. The sequence was obtained from a human donor with glioblastoma. CDR3 sequence reads: CASSPGGSYEQYF. The CDR3 coding sequence is TGTGCCAGCAGCCCGGGGGGTTCCTACGAGCAGTACTTC.